These T cell receptor beta chains were read from a single sample in a study of cytomegalovirus exposure and HLA in healthy donors. TCRdb keeps only in-frame clones here, not all; method: immunoSEQ multiplex PCR. The table shows some 100,000 clones, with more than 65% occurring only once. The sequencing input was PBMCs. The receptors stem from a man aged 35 to 55 in good health and CMV-seropositive. Both conserved end residues are part of each CDR3.

V gene: TRBV19; J gene: TRBJ2-3; CDR3 protein: CASRDHAADTQYF
V gene: TRBV6-6; J gene: TRBJ1-5; CDR3 protein: CASSWDSSNQPQHF
V gene: TRBV27; J gene: TRBJ1-2; CDR3 protein: CASSLYGGQGGIYGYTF
V gene: TRBV9; J gene: TRBJ1-5; CDR3 protein: CASSVEGTGNQPQHF
V gene: TRBV4-3; J gene: TRBJ1-2; CDR3 protein: CASSQISGIYGYTF
V gene: TRBV19; J gene: TRBJ2-5; CDR3 protein: CARKQAGGQETQYF
V gene: TRBV29-1; J gene: TRBJ1-2; CDR3 protein: CSVEERGPSRGYSYTF
V gene: TRBV28; J gene: TRBJ2-2; CDR3 protein: CASNQWTGANTGELFF
V gene: TRBV18; J gene: TRBJ2-1; CDR3 protein: CASSPGTGGQYEQFF
V gene: TRBV27; J gene: TRBJ2-7; CDR3 protein: CASSPLPVKLLVQYF
V gene: TRBV5-4; J gene: TRBJ2-7; CDR3 protein: CASSFDTYEQYF
V gene: TRBV5-4; J gene: TRBJ1-1; CDR3 protein: CASSLFAGTEAFF
V gene: TRBV28; J gene: TRBJ2-3; CDR3 protein: CASSLRGRWQYF
V gene: TRBV7-6; J gene: TRBJ2-5; CDR3 protein: CASSLELVKETQYF
V gene: TRBV9; J gene: TRBJ1-1; CDR3 protein: CASSAQGDASTEAFF
V gene: TRBV9; J gene: TRBJ1-1; CDR3 protein: CASSVLGQGEAFF
V gene: TRBV28; J gene: TRBJ1-6; CDR3 protein: CASSLMFWGRDNSPLHF
V gene: TRBV7-6; J gene: TRBJ2-7; CDR3 protein: CASSWGQGDYEQYF
V gene: TRBV10-3; J gene: TRBJ2-4; CDR3 protein: CAISSGEAKNIQYF
V gene: TRBV7-6; J gene: TRBJ2-1; CDR3 protein: CASSLIIGSHEQFF
V gene: TRBV5-6; J gene: TRBJ2-1; CDR3 protein: CASSLLTGDEQFF
V gene: TRBV4-1; J gene: TRBJ1-2; CDR3 protein: CASSQTQGDDGYTF
V gene: TRBV7-2; J gene: TRBJ1-4; CDR3 protein: CASSLLGGRDEKLFF
V gene: TRBV18; J gene: TRBJ2-1; CDR3 protein: CASSAKIRGDEQFF
V gene: TRBV28; J gene: TRBJ2-7; CDR3 protein: CASTPTAAYEQYF
V gene: TRBV6-1; J gene: TRBJ2-7; CDR3 protein: CATGAGGSYEQYF
V gene: TRBV7-3; J gene: TRBJ2-6; CDR3 protein: CASSLGGISGANVLTF
V gene: TRBV7-3; J gene: TRBJ1-2; CDR3 protein: CASSLGTKAGGYTF
V gene: TRBV7-6; J gene: TRBJ2-5; CDR3 protein: CASSLSTSGGQETQYF
V gene: TRBV28; J gene: TRBJ2-6; CDR3 protein: CASRNYRWTGTSGANVLTF
V gene: TRBV11-3; J gene: TRBJ1-2; CDR3 protein: CASSFSGRDSPSF
V gene: TRBV27; J gene: TRBJ1-6; CDR3 protein: CASSLSFGSSPLHF
V gene: TRBV6-5; J gene: TRBJ1-5; CDR3 protein: CASSPTGQGGQPQHF
V gene: TRBV19; J gene: TRBJ2-3; CDR3 protein: CASSLRNTDTQYF
V gene: TRBV6-1; J gene: TRBJ2-7; CDR3 protein: CASINRGYEQYF
V gene: TRBV19; J gene: TRBJ2-5; CDR3 protein: CASRSAGRVGRQYF
V gene: TRBV11-2; J gene: TRBJ2-7; CDR3 protein: CASAGGPSSYEQYF
V gene: TRBV10-2; J gene: TRBJ2-1; CDR3 protein: CASSDLTSGQGDSYNEQFF
V gene: TRBV19; J gene: TRBJ1-1; CDR3 protein: CASSSDEFRDRGRRNTEAFF
V gene: TRBV10-3; J gene: TRBJ1-1; CDR3 protein: CAIRGTGGVKDTEAFF
V gene: TRBV4-3; J gene: TRBJ1-5; CDR3 protein: CASSDPYRLENGQPQHF
V gene: TRBV11-3; J gene: TRBJ2-1; CDR3 protein: CASSPIFQGSYNEQFF
V gene: TRBV18; J gene: TRBJ1-4; CDR3 protein: CASSAYNPSGPDNEKLFF
V gene: TRBV2; J gene: TRBJ2-5; CDR3 protein: CASSAAGASGETQYF
V gene: TRBV30; J gene: TRBJ2-3; CDR3 protein: CAWSVLAEPWGTQYF
V gene: TRBV11-3; J gene: TRBJ1-4; CDR3 protein: CASSLVPDRGRITNEKLFF
V gene: TRBV4-3; J gene: TRBJ2-1; CDR3 protein: CASSPLAGLTYNEQFF
V gene: TRBV6-6; J gene: TRBJ1-4; CDR3 protein: CASRWDNGNEKLFF
V gene: TRBV5-6; J gene: TRBJ1-5; CDR3 protein: CASSPGGYQPQHF
V gene: TRBV6-6; J gene: TRBJ1-1; CDR3 protein: CASSKGNEAFF
V gene: TRBV5-1; J gene: TRBJ2-2; CDR3 protein: CASSRLARSGELFF
V gene: TRBV4-2; J gene: TRBJ1-1; CDR3 protein: CASSQVARSNTEAFF
V gene: TRBV30; J gene: TRBJ1-5; CDR3 protein: CAWSADLNQPQHF
V gene: TRBV13; J gene: TRBJ1-1; CDR3 protein: CASSLVISSTGTEAFF
V gene: TRBV29-1; J gene: TRBJ2-5; CDR3 protein: CSTPGTSGGLETQYF
V gene: TRBV28; J gene: TRBJ2-1; CDR3 protein: CASRGLIGGASSYNEQFF
V gene: TRBV11-2; J gene: TRBJ1-2; CDR3 protein: CASSITGYGYTF
V gene: TRBV28; J gene: TRBJ2-3; CDR3 protein: CASRRAGGLTDTQYF